This T cell receptor (beta chain) was sequenced during a study of shared clonotypes between healthy human individuals (dated by TCRdb to about 2020). A note on the overall study: The cohort comprised a couple of women and a few men aged 18 to 49 years. Each donor's leukapheresis produced roughly between about 0.85 and 10 billion PBMCs. The study deeply sequenced blood TCR repertoires of five healthy adults to estimate repertoire size and the extent of clonotype sharing between individuals. For each donor, CD4 naive and CD4 memory were each given three plates, CD8 naive was given two plates, and CD8 memory was given one plate. Libraries were prepared and TCR repertoires were sequenced by different laboratories using diverse techniques, in order to increase sequencing depth and limit assay-specific biases. General findings and caveats noted by the study authors: Sampling was limited to blood, and TCR repertoires in tissue likely differ from TCR repertoires in blood. Because the study included a small number of donors, the genetic and exposure-history diversity represented was limited. Rarefaction of sorted-subset datasets indicated incomplete sequencing despite the large sequencing depth. Pairwise subsampling indicated that sequencing depth was expected to affect the degree of clonotype sharing among donors. About 4.5% of naive CD4, 3.5% of naive CD8, approximately 2% of memory CD4, and 0.4% of memory CD8 clonotypes were shared across several donors. Clonotypes shared by all four sorted-subset donors showed higher generation probabilities than non-shared clonotypes. Estimated clonotype richness was generally larger for naive than for memory subsets.

Using the deep immunoSEQ assay, multiplex PCR amplified TCR CDR3 regions from genomic DNA. Extracted genomic DNA from each cell subset was spread evenly across all wells of several immunoSEQ 96-well plates, with each plate serving as a replicate. For sorted subsets, each replicate PCR was loaded with 150 to 250 ng genomic DNA, equivalent to 25,000 to 30,000 T cell genomes. Purified libraries were quantified with a Qubit 3.0 fluorometer, sized on a Bioanalyzer 2100, and re-quantified with the KAPA Library Quantification kit. Every immunoSEQ 96-well plate was sequenced on a separate single-read 150-cycle Illumina NextSeq 550 flow cell. As for the original processing: Because the immunoSEQ output held only junctional sequences and lacked quality scores, the filtering could not match the filtering applied to full-length reads. Sequences were annotated with PyIR, a Python wrapper for IgBLAST v1.9, and V/J genes and CDR3 were assigned using IMGT germline references. Any read was removed if the V/J assignment was weak (E-value above 1e-6), the CDR3 was missing, or the read contained stop codons, out-of-frame junctions, or ambiguous translated residues. V3J clonotypes were defined as sequences sharing the same inferred V gene, J gene, and CDR3 amino acid sequence. To compute the percentage overlap between repertoires, the number of shared unique clonotypes was divided by the size of the smaller repertoire. RTK rarefaction, the Chao1 estimator, and Recon v2.1 estimates of unobserved clonotypes were used to assess repertoire richness. For all TCRbeta clonotypes obtained by the gDNA method from a few donors, generation probabilities were computed with OLGA. TCRdb took this table from immuneACCESS and kept in-frame rearrangements with V and J called. Such tables lack part of the clones; where checked against another copy, unresolved V genes explain under half of the gap, and the rest is unexplained. V, J and clone size derive from that table, while D and trimming were established from the DNA sequence. This sample comprises about 2.4 million clones, 93% of them detected only once. The ten largest clones take up roughly 0.36% of the sample.

Turning to this clone: Its antigen is still unknown. No much larger clone is present one base from it, and per-base qualities are unavailable.

V is cut back by 2 bases and J by 12 bases, with 13 bases in the junction unmatched. Measured from the cysteine to the phenylalanine, the CDR3 is 17 residues long. Of the read, only the CDR3 DNA is kept; its 51 bases are in frame from base 1. Sequences ENHRY (CDR1) and SYGVKD (CDR2) are obtained from the germline V gene. Healthy HIV-negative adults with no recently reported acute infections or vaccinations were included as donors. Every donor was a Caucasian adult living in Nashville, Tennessee, USA. CD4+ T cells were enriched by magnetic negative selection; naive cells were then positively selected on CD45RA, and the negative fraction formed the memory subset. After blood collection by leukapheresis, PBMCs were isolated using Ficoll-Histopaque density gradient centrifugation and then cryopreserved in the vapor phase of liquid nitrogen. Analytical flow cytometry was used to check the purity and quantity of every magnetically sorted T cell population. Genomic DNA was isolated from each sorted fraction and quantified by UV absorbance on a Nanodrop 2000c.

The receptor's source is a man between 18 and 29 years old in good health. Some clones in this sample may be carry-over from other donors' samples. Sequenced: naive CD4+ T cells from PBMCs. Taken with the paper, the label for cell subset or site translates to: CD45RA+ positively selected. The chain couples TRBV10-3 to TRBJ2-1, with 13 junctional bases fitting TRBD2. Here the CDR3 is given as CAISENLGLAGEKGQFF. The bases read TGTGCCATCAGTGAGAACCTAGGACTAGCGGGAGAGAAGGGGCAGTTCTTC.